Below are 10 T cell receptor beta chains sequenced from a single sample in a study of cytomegalovirus exposure and HLA in healthy donors. PCR involved 60 Vbeta and 13 Jbeta primers. Here immunoSEQ multiplex PCR was the method, and the copy in TCRdb shows in-frame clones only, minus some. The data hold more than 100,000 clones, with approximately 78% observed a single time. Sequenced sample: PBMCs. The source is a woman in her 30s in good health and CMV-seropositive.

This clone was seen once. This chain joins TRBV10-3 and TRBJ1-1; 10 bases align to TRBD1. Germline CDR1 is ENHRY and CDR2 is SYGVKD. The CDR3 consists of 13 residues. Trimming at V came to 10 bases and at J to 3 bases, leaving 5 bases not matched to a gene. The CDR3: CANRQGADTEAFF. The CDR3 bases are TGTGCCAACAGACAGGGGGCCGACACTGAAGCTTTCTTT.

The chain has TRBV4-3 and TRBJ2-2, with TRBD1 as a possible D gene (7 bases). The V end was cut by 4 bases, the J end by 5 bases, with 14 bases between. The CDR3 is 15 residues long. Germline V lookup: CDR1 LGHNA, CDR2 YSLEER. The CDR3 loop reads CASSRDSGWTGELFF. CDR3 DNA sequence: TGCGCCAGCAGCCGGGACAGCGGGTGGACCGGGGAGCTGTTTTTT.

The chain recombines TRBV7-2 with TRBJ1-6, with 10 bases aligning to TRBD1. This CDR3 contains 16 residues. From germline, CDR1 is SGHTA and CDR2 FQGNSA. V shed 5 bases and J 9 bases; nucleotides not matched to a gene: 10. The CDR3 DNA follows: TGTGCCAGCAGCATGTCCGGGACAGGGGCGGGTTCACCCCTCCACTTT. Protein product: CASSMSGTGAGSPLHF.

The V gene is TRBV5-6, the J gene TRBJ1-4; possibly TRBD1 for D (6 bases). With 2 bases removed from V and 4 bases from J, the gap between germline ends came to 15 bases. CDR1 is SGHDT, CDR2 YYEEEE, per germline. CDR3 length equals 16 residues. The CDR3 spells CASSFGGPVINEKLFF. The CDR3 DNA is TGTGCCAGCAGCTTCGGGGGGCCAGTTATTAATGAAAAACTGTTTTTT.

This chain uses TRBV28 with TRBJ2-7, with 10 bases identical to TRBD2. After removal of 5 bases from V and 0 bases from J, the junction contained 4 bases not matched to a gene. CDR1 and CDR2 (germline): MDHEN, SYDVKM. The CDR3 length is 15 residues. Written as DNA, the CDR3 is TGTGCCAGCAGTCAGCTAGCGGGGGCCTCCTACGAGCAGTACTTC. It translates to CASSQLAGASYEQYF. Together with reference TRBV28 and TRBJ2-7, the CDR3 gives the full variable domain: DVKVTQSSRYLVKRTGEKVFLECVQDMDHENMFWYRQDPGLGLRLIYFSYDVKMKEKGDIPEGYSVSREKKERFSLILESASTNQTSMYLCASSQLAGASYEQYFGPGTRLTVT.

The chain employs TRBV10-1 and TRBJ1-1, with 7 bases aligning to TRBD1. Germline V gene data show CDR1 as WNHNN and CDR2 as SYGVQD (reference sequence). Trimming cost V 2 bases and J 1 base; bases outside gene matches: 4. The CDR3 spans 15 residues. CDR3 sequence reads: CASSERTGRNTEAFF. The CDR3, as DNA: TGCGCCAGCAGTGAGAGGACAGGCCGGAACACTGAAGCTTTCTTT.

The chain carries TRBV5-1 and TRBJ1-6; 7 nucleotides match TRBD1. Trimming at V came to 4 bases and at J to 7 bases, leaving 11 bases not matched to a gene. Germline CDR1 SGHRS, CDR2 YFSETQ. This CDR3 has 16 amino acids. The CDR3 nucleotides read TGCGCCAGCAGCCTCGACGCCGGGACAGCAAATTCACCCCTCCACTTT. Encoded protein: CASSLDAGTANSPLHF.

This CDR3 reads CASSTRGGAEETQYF. CDR3 DNA sequence: TGTGCCAGCAGCACCCGGGGGGGGGCAGAAGAGACCCAGTACTTC. The chain uses TRBV9 and TRBJ2-5; 8 nucleotides line up with TRBD2. Germline V gene lookup returns CDR1 SGDLS and CDR2 YYNGEE. CDR3 length: 15 residues. V was pared by 4 bases and J by 3 bases, with 8 bases of the junction left unmatched. Full variable domain (outside the CDR3, taken from reference TRBV9 and TRBJ2-5): DSGVTQTPKHLITATGQRVTLRCSPRSGDLSVYWYQQSLDQGLQFLIQYYNGEERAKGNILERFSAQQFPDLHSELNLSSLELGDSALYFCASSTRGGAEETQYFGPGTRLLVL.

The V and J genes are TRBV28 and TRBJ2-5; D call uncertain. V was shortened by 6 bases and J by 0 bases, with 11 bases between the two germline ends. Germline CDR1 and CDR2: MDHEN and SYDVKM. This CDR3 is built from 14 residues. The CDR3 sequence: CASSPDWNQETQYF. CDR3 DNA: TGTGCCAGCAGCCCTGACTGGAACCAAGAGACCCAGTACTTC. The variable domain in full, with the rest retrieved from reference TRBV28 and TRBJ2-5, is DVKVTQSSRYLVKRTGEKVFLECVQDMDHENMFWYRQDPGLGLRLIYFSYDVKMKEKGDIPEGYSVSREKKERFSLILESASTNQTSMYLCASSPDWNQETQYFGPGTRLLVL.

The V gene is TRBV19, the J gene TRBJ1-1; 8 nucleotides match TRBD1. Germline V gene lookup returns CDR1 LNHDA and CDR2 SQIVND (reference sequence). The CDR3 is made up of 15 amino acids. V lost 7 bases to trimming and J lost 1 base; unmatched junction nucleotides: 8. The CDR3 bases are TGTGCCAGTATCCCAGGGGACAGGTCGAACACTGAAGCTTTCTTT. Amino acid sequence: CASIPGDRSNTEAFF.